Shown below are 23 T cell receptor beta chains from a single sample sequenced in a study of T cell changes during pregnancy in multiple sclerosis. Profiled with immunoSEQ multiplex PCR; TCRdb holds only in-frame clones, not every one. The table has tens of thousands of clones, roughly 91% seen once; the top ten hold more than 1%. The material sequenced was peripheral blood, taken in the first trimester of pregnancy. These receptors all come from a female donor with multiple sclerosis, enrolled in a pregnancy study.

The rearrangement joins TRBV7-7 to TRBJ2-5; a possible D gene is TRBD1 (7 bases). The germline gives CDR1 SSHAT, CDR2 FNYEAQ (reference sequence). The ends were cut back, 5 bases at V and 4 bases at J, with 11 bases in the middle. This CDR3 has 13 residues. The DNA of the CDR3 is TGTGCCAGCAGCCCAGGGGGAGGAGAGACCCAGTACTTC. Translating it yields CASSPGGGETQYF.

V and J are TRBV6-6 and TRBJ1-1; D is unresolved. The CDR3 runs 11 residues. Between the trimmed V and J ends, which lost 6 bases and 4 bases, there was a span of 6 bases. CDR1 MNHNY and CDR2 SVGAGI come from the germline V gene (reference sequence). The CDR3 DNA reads TGTGCCAGCAGGTTGGCCACTGAAGCTTTCTTT. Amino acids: CASRLATEAFF.

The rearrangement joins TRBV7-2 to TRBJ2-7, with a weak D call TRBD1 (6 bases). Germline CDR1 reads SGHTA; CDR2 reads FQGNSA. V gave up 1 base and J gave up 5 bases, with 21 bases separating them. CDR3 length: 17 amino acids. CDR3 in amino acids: CASSLVAFGGSLNEQYF. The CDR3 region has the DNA TGTGCCAGCAGCTTAGTTGCTTTTGGGGGCTCCCTAAACGAGCAGTACTTC.

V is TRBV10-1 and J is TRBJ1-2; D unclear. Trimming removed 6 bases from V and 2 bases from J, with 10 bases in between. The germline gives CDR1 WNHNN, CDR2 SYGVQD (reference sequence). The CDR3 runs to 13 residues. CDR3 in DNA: TGCGCCAGCAGCGGGAATGGGAACTATGGCTACACCTTC. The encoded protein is CASSGNGNYGYTF.

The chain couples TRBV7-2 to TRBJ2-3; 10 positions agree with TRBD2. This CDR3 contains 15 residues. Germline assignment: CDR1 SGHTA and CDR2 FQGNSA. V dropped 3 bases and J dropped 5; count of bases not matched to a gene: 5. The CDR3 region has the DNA TGTGCCAGCAGCTTGGGAGGACTAGCGGAAGATACGCAGTATTTT. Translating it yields CASSLGGLAEDTQYF.

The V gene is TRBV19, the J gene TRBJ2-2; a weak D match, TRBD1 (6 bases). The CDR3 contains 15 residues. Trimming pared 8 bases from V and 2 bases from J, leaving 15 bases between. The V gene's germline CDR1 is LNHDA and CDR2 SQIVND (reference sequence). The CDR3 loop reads CASRDNFFNTGELFF. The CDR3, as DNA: TGTGCCAGTCGGGACAACTTCTTCAACACCGGGGAGCTGTTTTTT. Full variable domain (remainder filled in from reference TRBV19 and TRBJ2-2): DGGITQSPKYLFRKEGQNVTLSCEQNLNHDAMYWYRQDPGQGLRLIYYSQIVNDFQKGDIAEGYSVSREKKESFPLTVTSAQKNPTAFYLCASRDNFFNTGELFFGEGSRLTVL.

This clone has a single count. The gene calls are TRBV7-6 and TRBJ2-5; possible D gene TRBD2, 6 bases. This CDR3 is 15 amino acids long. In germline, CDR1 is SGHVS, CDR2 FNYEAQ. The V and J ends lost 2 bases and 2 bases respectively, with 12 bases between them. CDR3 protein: CASSLSPRGQETQYF. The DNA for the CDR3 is TGTGCCAGCAGCTTATCACCTCGGGGGCAAGAGACCCAGTACTTC.

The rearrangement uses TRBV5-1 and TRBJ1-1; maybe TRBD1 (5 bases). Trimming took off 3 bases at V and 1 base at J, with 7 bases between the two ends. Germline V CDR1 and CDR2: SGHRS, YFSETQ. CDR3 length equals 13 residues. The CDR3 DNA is TGCGCCAGCAGCTCCCAGGGGAACACTGAAGCTTTCTTT. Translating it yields CASSSQGNTEAFF.

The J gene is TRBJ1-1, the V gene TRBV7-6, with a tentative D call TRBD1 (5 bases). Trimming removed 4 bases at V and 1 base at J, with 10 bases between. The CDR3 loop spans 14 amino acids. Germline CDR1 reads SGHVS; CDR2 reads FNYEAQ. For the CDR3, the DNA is TGTGCCAGCAGCTCCATGACAGAGAACACTGAAGCTTTCTTT. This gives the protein CASSSMTENTEAFF.

CDR3 sequence (DNA): TGTGCCAGCAGCCCTGGACAGGGCAAGAGCTCCTATAATTCACCCCTCCACTTT. It codes for CASSPGQGKSSYNSPLHF. This sequence joins TRBV7-2 and TRBJ1-6, with TRBD1 identical over 8 bases. The germline V gene encodes CDR1 SGHTA and CDR2 FQGNSA. Trimming removed 5 bases from V and 0 bases from J; junction bases left unmatched: 9. This CDR3 is 18 amino acids long.

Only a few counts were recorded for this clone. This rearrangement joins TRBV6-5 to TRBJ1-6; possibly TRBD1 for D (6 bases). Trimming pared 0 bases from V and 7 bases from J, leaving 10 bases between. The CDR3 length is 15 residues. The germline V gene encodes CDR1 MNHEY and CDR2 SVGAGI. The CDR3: CASSYSQGRNSPLHF. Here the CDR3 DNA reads TGTGCCAGCAGTTACTCGCAGGGGCGGAATTCACCCCTCCACTTT.

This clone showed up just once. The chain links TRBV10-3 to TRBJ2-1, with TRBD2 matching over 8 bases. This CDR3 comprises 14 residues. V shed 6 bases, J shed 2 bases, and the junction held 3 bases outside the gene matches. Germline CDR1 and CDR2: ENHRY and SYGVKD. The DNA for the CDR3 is TGTGCCATCAGAGTAGCGGGAACCTACAATGAGCAGTTCTTC. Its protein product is CAIRVAGTYNEQFF.

The CDR3 spells CASSQGQGAHEQFF. The DNA of the CDR3 is TGTGCCAGTAGTCAGGGGCAGGGGGCCCATGAGCAGTTCTTC. This chain links TRBV19 with TRBJ2-1; 8 bases align to TRBD1. The germline gives CDR1 LNHDA, CDR2 SQIVND (reference sequence). CDR3 size: 14 residues. After removal of 5 bases from V and 8 bases from J, the junction contained 8 bases not matched to a gene.

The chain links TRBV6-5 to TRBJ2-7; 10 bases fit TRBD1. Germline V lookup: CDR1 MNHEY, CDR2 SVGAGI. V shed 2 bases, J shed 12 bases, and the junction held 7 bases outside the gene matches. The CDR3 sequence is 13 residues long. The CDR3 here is CASSYGGDRGLYF. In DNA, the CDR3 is TGTGCCAGCAGTTACGGAGGGGACAGGGGACTGTACTTC.

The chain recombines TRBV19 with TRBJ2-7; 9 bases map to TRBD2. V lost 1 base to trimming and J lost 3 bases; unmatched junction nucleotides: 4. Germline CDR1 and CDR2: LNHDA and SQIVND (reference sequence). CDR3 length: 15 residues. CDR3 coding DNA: TGTGCCAGTAGTATAGTGAGTAGCGGGAGCTACGAGCAGTACTTC. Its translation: CASSIVSSGSYEQYF.

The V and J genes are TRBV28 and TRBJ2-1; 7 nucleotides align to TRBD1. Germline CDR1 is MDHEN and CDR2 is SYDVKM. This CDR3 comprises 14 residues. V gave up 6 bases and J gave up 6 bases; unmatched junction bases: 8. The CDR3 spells CASRQGVVFNEQFF. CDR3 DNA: TGTGCCAGCAGGCAGGGGGTAGTTTTCAATGAGCAGTTCTTC.

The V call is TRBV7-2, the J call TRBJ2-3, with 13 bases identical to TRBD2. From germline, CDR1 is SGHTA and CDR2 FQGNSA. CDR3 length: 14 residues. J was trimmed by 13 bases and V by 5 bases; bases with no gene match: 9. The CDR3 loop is CASSDRTSGSKEYF. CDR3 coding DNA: TGTGCCAGCAGCGACAGGACTAGCGGGAGTAAGGAGTATTTT. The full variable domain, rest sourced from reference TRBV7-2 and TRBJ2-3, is GAGVSQSPSNKVTEKGKDVELRCDPISGHTALYWYRQSLGQGLEFLIYFQGNSAPDKSGLPSDRFSAERTGGSVSTLTIQRTQQEDSAVYLCASSDRTSGSKEYFGPGTRLTVL.

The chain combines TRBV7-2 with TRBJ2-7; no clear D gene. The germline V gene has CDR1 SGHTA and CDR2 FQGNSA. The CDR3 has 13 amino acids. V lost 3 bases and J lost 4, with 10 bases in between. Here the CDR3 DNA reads TGTGCCAGCAGCTTCTCTCTAGTATACGAGCAGTACTTC. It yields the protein CASSFSLVYEQYF. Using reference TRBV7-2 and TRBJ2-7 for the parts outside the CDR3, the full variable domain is GAGVSQSPSNKVTEKGKDVELRCDPISGHTALYWYRQSLGQGLEFLIYFQGNSAPDKSGLPSDRFSAERTGGSVSTLTIQRTQQEDSAVYLCASSFSLVYEQYFGPGTRLTVT.

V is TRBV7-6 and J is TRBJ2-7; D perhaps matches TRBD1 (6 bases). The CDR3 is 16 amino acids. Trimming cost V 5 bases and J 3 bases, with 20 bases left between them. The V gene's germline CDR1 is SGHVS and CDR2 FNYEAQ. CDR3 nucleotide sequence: TGTGCCAGCAGCCCCTTGGGGGCCAATTCAAACTACGAGCAGTACTTC. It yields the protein CASSPLGANSNYEQYF.

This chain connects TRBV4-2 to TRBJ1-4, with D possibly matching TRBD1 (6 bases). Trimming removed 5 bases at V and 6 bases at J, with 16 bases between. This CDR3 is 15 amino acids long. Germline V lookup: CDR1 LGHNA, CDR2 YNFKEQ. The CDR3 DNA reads TGTGCCAGCAGCTACTCCCAAGGGGGAGATGAAAAACTGTTTTTT. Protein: CASSYSQGGDEKLFF.

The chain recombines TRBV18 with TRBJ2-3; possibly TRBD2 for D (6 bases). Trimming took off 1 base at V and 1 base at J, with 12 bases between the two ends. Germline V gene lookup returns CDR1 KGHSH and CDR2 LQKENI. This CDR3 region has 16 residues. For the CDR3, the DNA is TGTGCCAGCTCACCACTTCGGGGGATGGGCACAGATACGCAGTATTTT. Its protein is CASSPLRGMGTDTQYF.

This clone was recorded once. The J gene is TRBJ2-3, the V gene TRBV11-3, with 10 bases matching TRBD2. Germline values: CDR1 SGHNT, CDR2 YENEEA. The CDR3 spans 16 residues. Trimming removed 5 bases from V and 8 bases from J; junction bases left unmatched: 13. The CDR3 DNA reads TGTGCCAGCAGCAAGAGCGGGGGGGCGGTGCACACTACGCAGTATTTT. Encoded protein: CASSKSGGAVHTTQYF.

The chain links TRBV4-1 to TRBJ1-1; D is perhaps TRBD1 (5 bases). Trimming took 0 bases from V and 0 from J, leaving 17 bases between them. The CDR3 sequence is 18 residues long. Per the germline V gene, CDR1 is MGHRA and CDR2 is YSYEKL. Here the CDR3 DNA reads TGCGCCAGCAGCCAAGATCTGGCAGGGTTGAGGATGAACACTGAAGCTTTCTTT. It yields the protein CASSQDLAGLRMNTEAFF.